This T cell receptor (beta chain) was identified during a study of T cells of healthy individuals. MiXCR was run by TCRdb on the 5' RACE reads, yielding one entry per CDR3 protein. The sample has more than 85,000 distinct CDR3 sequences; approximately 15% are singletons. The CDR3 contains 17 residues. The germline V and J ends were trimmed by 1 base and 2 bases, with 15 bases remaining between them. Germline CDR1 is WNHNN and CDR2 is SYGVQD (reference sequence). The chain uses TRBV10-1 and TRBJ1-5; a weak D match, TRBD1 (5 bases). The receptor comes from a human donor in good health. CDR3 coding DNA: TGCGCCAGCAGTGAGTGGTGCGCGGTCAGGGGCAATCAGCCCCAGCATTTT. Translated: CASSEWCAVRGNQPQHF.